These 30 T cell receptor beta chains came from one sample sequenced in a study of T-cell reconstitution after alpha-beta-depleted transplantation in children (dated by TCRdb to 2015 to 2016). The sample's treatment or condition, from its label and the paper: allogeneic hematopoietic cell transplantation with graft depleted of TCRalphabeta T cells and CD19 B cells. The library was made by PCR. The sequencer listed for this sample is Illumina HiSeq 2500. TCR libraries were prepared with molecular barcoding, using unique molecular identifiers to normalize TCRbeta repertoire quantification. TCRdb's own reprocessing of the public reads used fastp at Q25 and MiXCR and kept productive beta chains. Rows matching on CDR3 protein sequence are summarized as one entry with the most common DNA and genes. This sample has approximately 400,000 distinct CDR3 sequences in its table, and roughly 15% of those were observed once. Approximately 28% of the sample rests with the top ten.

The sample consisted of PBMCs, mostly from graft donor cells, taken 360 days after TCRalphabeta/CD19-depleted stem cell transplant. The receptors shown here come from a boy under two years old who had a stem cell transplant for Wiskott-Aldrich syndrome, so the T cells may come from the graft donor.

This clonotype turned up a few times. The chain carries TRBV12-3 or TRBV12-4 and TRBJ2-1; no reliable D call. The V end was cut by 1 base, the J end by 0 bases, with 7 bases between. The CDR3 totals 15 residues. CDR3 bases: TGTGCCAGCAGTTTAGAGAGGATCTCCTACAATGAGCAGTTCTTC. It yields the protein CASSLERISYNEQFF.

This clonotype was picked up many times. The chain is built from TRBV21-1 and TRBJ2-3; TRBD2 is the table's D call, not checked against the DNA. TRBV21-1 is annotated as a pseudogene. The CDR3 consists of 20 residues. CDR3 nucleotides: TGTGCCAGCAGCAAAAAAAGAGGTCCGGGACTAGCGGGAGCACCAGATACGCAGTATTTT. Protein sequence: CASSKKRGPGLAGAPDTQYF.

This clonotype was recorded a few times. The V call is TRBV5-1, the J call TRBJ2-3, with D possibly matching TRBD1 (5 bases). Germline V gene sequence: CDR1 SGHRS, CDR2 YFSETQ. The V gene lost 4 bases and the J gene lost 6 bases, with 18 bases spanning the gap. The CDR3 totals 15 residues. This chain's CDR3 is CASSPRRQPFDTQYF. In nucleotides, the CDR3 is TGCGCCAGCAGCCCCCGGAGACAGCCCTTCGATACGCAGTATTTT.

This clonotype was counted a few times. This chain links TRBV20-1 with TRBJ2-5, with D perhaps assigned TRBD1 or TRBD2 (5 bases each). This CDR3 is 14 amino acids long. CDR1 is DFQATT, CDR2 SNEGSKA, per germline (reference sequence). Trimming pared 0 bases from V and 9 bases from J, leaving 17 bases between. The CDR3 DNA sequence: TGCAGTGCTAGAGATTGGGGTCGGGGCATGGCCCAGTACTTC. Amino acid sequence: CSARDWGRGMAQYF.

This clonotype has more than one count but fewer than ten. V usage is TRBV5-1 and J usage is TRBJ1-2; 12 nucleotides match TRBD1. The CDR3 covers 14 residues. CDR1 SGHRS and CDR2 YFSETQ come from the germline V gene. The V segment lost 6 bases and the J segment 6 bases; nucleotides outside the gene matches: 6. The CDR3 loop is CASNEGQGADGYTF. The CDR3 region has the DNA TGCGCCAGCAATGAGGGACAGGGGGCAGATGGCTACACCTTC.

This chain joins TRBV10-3 and TRBJ1-6; TRBD1 might be the D (5 bases). CDR3 length equals 15 residues. The germline V gene has CDR1 ENHRY and CDR2 SYGVKD. With 2 bases removed from V and 2 bases from J, the gap between germline ends came to 7 bases. CDR3 DNA: TGTGCCATCAGTGAGGACAGAACCTATAATTCACCCCTCCACTTT. Translation gives CAISEDRTYNSPLHF.

This clonotype has a single count. The rearrangement joins TRBV5-7 to TRBJ2-3; D gene unclear. TRBV5-7 is assigned to the ORF class and has an uncertain function. V was pared by 8 bases and J by 3 bases, with 25 bases between. The CDR3 loop spans 17 amino acids. The CDR3 nucleotides read TGTGCCAGGAGCCCCGCCCTCCTCTCGGGCCAAACAGATACGCAGTATTTT. Amino acids: CARSPALLSGQTDTQYF.

V and J are TRBV12-3 or TRBV12-4 and TRBJ2-7; maybe TRBD2 (5 bases). V lost 5 bases and J lost 0, with 23 bases in between. The CDR3 extends over 18 amino acids. In nucleotides, the CDR3 is TGTGCCAGCAGTCCACGGAGGATTGGGGTATCCAACTCCTACGAGCAGTACTTC. Translated: CASSPRRIGVSNSYEQYF.

The chain is built from TRBV4-2 and TRBJ2-3; D not certain. Germline CDR1 LGHNA, CDR2 YNFKEQ. V was trimmed by 0 bases and J by 1 base, leaving 8 bases between them. CDR3 length equals 15 residues. CDR3 coding DNA: TGTGCCAGCAGCCAAGATCTAGTTGGCACAGATACGCAGTATTTT. Its translation is CASSQDLVGTDTQYF.

J is TRBJ1-4 and V is TRBV6-1, with a tentative D call TRBD1 (6 bases). The germline V gene has CDR1 MNHNS and CDR2 SASEGT. V was shortened by 4 bases and J by 7 bases, with 19 bases between the two germline ends. The CDR3 totals 16 residues. CDR3 sequence reads: CASSGLVGAPGEKLFF. CDR3 bases: TGTGCCAGCAGTGGGTTGGTGGGGGCCCCTGGTGAAAAACTGTTTTTT.

V gene TRBV10-3 combines with J gene TRBJ2-7, with 9 bases lining up with TRBD1. The CDR3 consists of 12 residues. CDR1 ENHRY and CDR2 SYGVKD come from the germline V gene. V lost 8 bases to trimming and J lost 1 base; unmatched junction nucleotides: 0. The CDR3 here is CAIGTGSYEQYF. The CDR3 region has the DNA TGTGCCATCGGGACAGGGTCCTACGAGCAGTACTTC.

Many counts were recorded for this clonotype. The chain carries TRBV28 and TRBJ2-7; D gene uncertain. The V and J ends lost 3 bases and 2 bases respectively, with 2 bases between them. CDR3 length equals 11 residues. Germline CDR1 and CDR2: MDHEN and SYDVKM. The CDR3 is CASSFTYEQYF. CDR3 sequence (DNA): TGTGCCAGCAGTTTTACCTACGAGCAGTACTTC.

This clonotype was counted a few times. The chain couples TRBV5-1 to TRBJ1-2; the D is unclear. The CDR3 spans 13 residues. The V gene's germline CDR1 is SGHRS and CDR2 YFSETQ. V lost 2 bases, J lost 0 bases, and 5 bases lay in between. The CDR3 reads CASSLQTNYGYTF. For the CDR3, the DNA is TGCGCCAGCAGCTTACAGACTAACTATGGCTACACCTTC.

The J gene is TRBJ1-5, the V gene TRBV5-1; no clear D gene. The CDR3 covers 14 residues. CDR1 is SGHRS, CDR2 YFSETQ, per germline. The germline V and J ends were trimmed by 4 bases and 3 bases, with 11 bases remaining between them. The CDR3 DNA reads as TGCGCCAGCAGCGTCGACGGCCTCAATCAGCCCCAGCATTTT. It translates to CASSVDGLNQPQHF.

This chain links TRBV5-1 with TRBJ2-7; possible D gene TRBD1, 6 bases. V lost 1 base and J 2 bases, leaving 13 bases between the germline ends. The CDR3 consists of 15 residues. Germline V CDR1 and CDR2: SGHRS, YFSETQ. The CDR3 nucleotides read TGCGCCAGCAGCTTGTTAGGACAGTCAGCCTACGAGCAGTACTTC. This encodes CASSLLGQSAYEQYF.

The chain joins TRBV12-3 or TRBV12-4 to TRBJ1-1; 7 nucleotides line up with TRBD1. The CDR3 runs to 15 residues. Losses at the gene ends were 5 bases for V and 7 bases for J; bases not matched to a gene: 13. The CDR3 protein is CASSQKGQRGGEAFF. As DNA, the CDR3 is TGTGCCAGCAGTCAAAAGGGACAGAGAGGTGGTGAAGCTTTCTTT.

This clonotype was found many times. V usage is TRBV30 and J usage is TRBJ2-2; D is unresolved. V lost 4 bases and J 4 bases, leaving 7 bases between the germline ends. The CDR3 runs to 12 residues. The germline V gene has CDR1 GTSNPN and CDR2 SVGIG (reference sequence). The CDR3 DNA is TGTGCCTGGACAGAAACCACCGGGGAGCTGTTTTTT. Its protein product is CAWTETTGELFF. The variable domain in full, with the rest retrieved from reference TRBV30 and TRBJ2-2, is SQTIHQWPATLVQPVGSPLSLECTVEGTSNPNLYWYRQAAGRGLQLLFYSVGIGQISSEVPQNLSASRPQDRQFILSSKKLLLSDSGFYLCAWTETTGELFFGEGSRLTVL.

This clonotype was observed a handful of times. V gene TRBV21-1 combines with J gene TRBJ2-1. TRBV21-1 corresponds to a pseudogene. This CDR3 has 18 residues. The CDR3 loop is CASSKVKTASLCYNEQFF. In nucleotides, the CDR3 is TGTGCCAGCAGCAAAGTGAAGACCGCCTCGTTATGCTACAATGAGCAGTTCTTC.

This clonotype was seen a handful of times. This chain joins TRBV4-3 and TRBJ2-7; D might be TRBD1 (5 bases). Trimming pared 1 base from V and 3 bases from J, leaving 10 bases between. The germline V gene has CDR1 LGHNA and CDR2 YSLEER. The CDR3 extends over 14 amino acids. The CDR3 loop reads CASSQVLGLYEQYF. The CDR3 region has the DNA TGCGCCAGCAGCCAAGTCTTGGGGCTCTACGAGCAGTACTTC.

V usage is TRBV20-1 and J usage is TRBJ2-1; 7 bases match TRBD1. V lost 8 bases, J lost 0 bases, and 10 bases stayed unmatched. Germline V gene data show CDR1 as DFQATT and CDR2 as SNEGSKA (reference sequence). The CDR3 totals 15 residues. The CDR3: CSTTTGSSSYNEQFF. DNA for the CDR3: TGCAGTACTACGACAGGGTCCAGCTCCTACAATGAGCAGTTCTTC.

This clonotype has a handful of counts. The chain carries TRBV12-3 or TRBV12-4 and TRBJ2-7, with a tentative D call TRBD2 (5 bases). CDR3 length: 14 amino acids. V was shortened by 6 bases and J by 1 base, with 13 bases between the two germline ends. The CDR3 loop is CASSRTSLSYEQYF. The CDR3 DNA follows: TGTGCCAGCAGCCGCACTAGTTTATCCTACGAGCAGTACTTC.

In its sample, this clonotype was seen a few times. V is TRBV18 and J is TRBJ2-5, with D uncertain. Looked up from germline, CDR1 is KGHSH and CDR2 is LQKENI. The CDR3 is 13 amino acids. Trimming pared 7 bases from V and 0 bases from J, leaving 9 bases between. CDR3 protein: CASFGSYQETQYF. The DNA for the CDR3 is TGTGCCAGCTTTGGATCGTACCAAGAGACCCAGTACTTC.

This clonotype was observed a handful of times. V gene TRBV12-3 or TRBV12-4 combines with J gene TRBJ2-3; D is uncertain. The V and J ends lost 2 bases and 6 bases respectively, with 9 bases between them. The CDR3 has 13 amino acids. The CDR3 sequence is CASSLQVRDTQYF. The CDR3 DNA reads TGTGCCAGCAGTTTACAAGTCAGGGATACGCAGTATTTT.

The chain is built from TRBV24-1 and TRBJ2-1; 10 nucleotides align to TRBD2. The CDR3 runs to 16 residues. V gave up 4 bases and J gave up 5 bases; unmatched junction bases: 7. Germline V CDR1 and CDR2: KGHDR, SFDVKD. CDR3 in DNA: TGTGCCACCAGTGACCCAACTAGCGGGGTACACAATGAGCAGTTCTTC. Its protein is CATSDPTSGVHNEQFF.

The V and J genes are TRBV7-9 and TRBJ1-2; no reliable D call. CDR1 and CDR2 from the germline V gene are SEHNR and FQNEAQ (reference sequence). The CDR3 contains 15 residues. The ends were cut back, 3 bases at V and 4 bases at J, with 15 bases in the middle. The CDR3 coding sequence is TGTGCCAGCAGCTTTAGAGGCTCCCCTTTCTATGGCTACACCTTC. Amino acids: CASSFRGSPFYGYTF.

The V gene is TRBV5-1, the J gene TRBJ2-2; D not resolved. V lost 0 bases to trimming and J lost 0 bases, with 12 bases between them. The CDR3 length is 17 residues. Germline loops: CDR1 SGHRS, CDR2 YFSETQ. CDR3 DNA sequence: TGCGCCAGCAGCTTGGGGCAGTTAGACCCGAACACCGGGGAGCTGTTTTTT. As protein: CASSLGQLDPNTGELFF.

The chain combines TRBV5-1 with TRBJ1-1, with D unclear. This CDR3 has 13 residues. Trimming removed 2 bases at V and 4 bases at J, with 9 bases between. In germline, CDR1 is SGHRS, CDR2 YFSETQ. CDR3 sequence reads: CASSLEWGTEAFF. In DNA, the CDR3 is TGCGCCAGCAGCTTAGAGTGGGGCACTGAAGCTTTCTTT.

This clonotype was observed at least ten times. This sequence joins TRBV29-1 and TRBJ2-1, with D tentatively TRBD2 (6 bases). The CDR3 contains 15 residues. The germline gives CDR1 SQVTM, CDR2 ANQGSEA. V dropped 6 bases and J dropped 5 bases, with 20 bases sitting between them. For the CDR3, the DNA is TGCAGCGTCCGGCCGGGACTGGGGGTACACAATGAGCAGTTCTTC. Translated, it gives CSVRPGLGVHNEQFF.

This chain connects TRBV18 to TRBJ2-4; D is perhaps TRBD2 (6 bases). The V end lost 3 bases, the J end lost 0 bases, and 9 bases lay between the germline ends. This CDR3 contains 15 residues. Germline CDR1 is KGHSH and CDR2 is LQKENI. The chain's CDR3 is CASSPLSGAKNIQYF. CDR3 bases: TGTGCCAGCTCACCGCTTAGCGGAGCCAAAAACATTCAGTACTTC.

This clonotype was recorded a few times. The chain combines TRBV24-1 with TRBJ2-2; D is unresolved. CDR1 and CDR2 (germline): KGHDR, SFDVKD. The CDR3 is made up of 14 amino acids. Between the trimmed V and J ends, which lost 4 bases and 7 bases, there was a span of 12 bases. The CDR3 loop reads CATSEAGVGGELFF. The CDR3 DNA reads as TGTGCCACCAGTGAAGCCGGAGTCGGCGGGGAGCTGTTTTTT.